Listed below are T cell receptor beta chains from one sample, sequenced in a study of blood T cell repertoires in COVID-19. Only in-frame clones appear in the TCRdb table, and some are missing; sequencing was by immunoSEQ multiplex PCR. The sample carries about 200,000 clones, around 84% recorded once. The sample comprised peripheral blood. All receptors derive from an elderly woman with acute or convalescent COVID-19. CDR3s include the opening cysteine and the closing phenylalanine or tryptophan. The D gene is left open where the match is weak. Some rows have no size entry. The others give once, few or many, or a class for an expanded clone.

V gene	J gene	D gene	clone size	CDR3 DNA	CDR3 protein
TRBV3-1/TRBV3-2	TRBJ1-1	TRBD1	-	TGTGCCAGCAGCCACCGACAGGGAAACACTGAAGCTTTCTTT	CASSHRQGNTEAFF
TRBV18	TRBJ1-6	-	-	TGTGCCAGCTCACCCGTAGGGGATTCACCCCTCCACTTT	CASSPVGDSPLHF
TRBV28	TRBJ1-1	-	-	TGTGCCAGCAGTTCCCCTGGAGCCCATCCCACTGAAGCTTTCTTT	CASSSPGAHPTEAFF
TRBV28	TRBJ2-5	TRBD2	-	TGTGCCAGCCCCCCCAGCGGGAGAAGGGGGGAGACCCAGTACTTC	CASPPSGRRGETQYF
TRBV6-5	TRBJ2-1	TRBD2	-	TGTGCCAGCAGTTACCCCGGCGGGAGGAATGAGCAGTTCTTC	CASSYPGGRNEQFF
TRBV4-3	TRBJ2-2	-	-	TGCGCCAGCAGCCACGGGGGAACCGACACCGGGGAGCTGTTTTTT	CASSHGGTDTGELFF
TRBV7-9	TRBJ1-2	TRBD1	once	TGTGCCAGCAGCTCGTCAGGGGGCTGGGGCTACACCTTC	CASSSSGGWGYTF
TRBV28	TRBJ1-2	TRBD1	-	TGTGCCAGCAGCGGACAGGGGGCGCGGGAACTAGACTATGGCTACACCTTC	CASSGQGARELDYGYTF
TRBV5-5	TRBJ2-7	TRBD2	once	TGTGCCAGCAGCTTGGCGGGGGGAAGGGGCGAGCAGTACTTC	CASSLAGGRGEQYF
TRBV30	TRBJ2-1	-	-	TGTGCCTGGAGCCGGTACGTTTCGGAGCTCTACAATGAGCAGTTCTTC	CAWSRYVSELYNEQFF
TRBV6-6	TRBJ2-7	TRBD1	-	TGTGCCAGCAGCGACCGGGACAGGGTTATCTACGAGCAGTACTTC	CASSDRDRVIYEQYF
TRBV4-2	TRBJ1-1	-	-	TGTGCCAGCAGCCAAGATTTTCGGAGGAACACTGAAGCTTTCTTT	CASSQDFRRNTEAFF
TRBV6-5	TRBJ2-6	TRBD1	few	TGTGCCAGCAGCCCCGGACAGGCTGGGGCCAACGTCCTGACTTTC	CASSPGQAGANVLTF
TRBV6-6	TRBJ2-1	TRBD1	-	TGTGCCAGCAGACCGGGACAGGGTAGGAGTGAGCAGTTCTTC	CASRPGQGRSEQFF
TRBV5-1	TRBJ2-1	-	-	TGCGCCAGCAGCCAAACCGGGAATCCGTCCTACAATGAGCAGTTCTTC	CASSQTGNPSYNEQFF
TRBV5-1	TRBJ2-2	TRBD1	few	TGCGCCAGCAGCCCGACCGGGACAGGGCTCACCGGGGAGCTGTTTTTT	CASSPTGTGLTGELFF
TRBV7-2	TRBJ1-1	TRBD1	-	TGTGCCAGCAGCACGCAACAGGGGGCAAACACTGAAGCTTTCTTT	CASSTQQGANTEAFF
TRBV12-3/TRBV12-4	TRBJ1-2	-	-	TGTGCCAGCAGTACCAGTGGGGCCTATGGCTACACCTTC	CASSTSGAYGYTF
TRBV24-1	TRBJ2-3	-	-	TGTGCCACCAGTGATGGGGGAGGAGGGAGGATAGGAGATACGCAGTATTTT	CATSDGGGGRIGDTQYF
TRBV19	TRBJ1-3	-	-	TGTGCCAGTAGAACCCAGGGGAACTCTGGAAACACCATATATTTT	CASRTQGNSGNTIYF
TRBV29-1	TRBJ2-2	TRBD2	-	TGCAGCGTTTCCCCAACTAGCGGGAGAACCGGGGAGCTGTTTTTT	CSVSPTSGRTGELFF
TRBV11-2	TRBJ2-3	-	-	TGTGCCAGCAGCTTATCCGGAGTACCCACAGATACGCAGTATTTT	CASSLSGVPTDTQYF
TRBV6-2/TRBV6-3	TRBJ1-5	-	-	TGTGCCAGCAGCCCCAGGGAAAAGCCCCAGCATTTT	CASSPREKPQHF
TRBV28	TRBJ2-1	TRBD2	-	TGTGCCAGCATCCCTAGCGGGAGCTCCTACAATGAGCAGTTCTTC	CASIPSGSSYNEQFF
TRBV20-1	TRBJ1-4	-	-	TGCAGTGCTCCCTCCGGGGGAAAACTGTTTTTT	CSAPSGGKLFF